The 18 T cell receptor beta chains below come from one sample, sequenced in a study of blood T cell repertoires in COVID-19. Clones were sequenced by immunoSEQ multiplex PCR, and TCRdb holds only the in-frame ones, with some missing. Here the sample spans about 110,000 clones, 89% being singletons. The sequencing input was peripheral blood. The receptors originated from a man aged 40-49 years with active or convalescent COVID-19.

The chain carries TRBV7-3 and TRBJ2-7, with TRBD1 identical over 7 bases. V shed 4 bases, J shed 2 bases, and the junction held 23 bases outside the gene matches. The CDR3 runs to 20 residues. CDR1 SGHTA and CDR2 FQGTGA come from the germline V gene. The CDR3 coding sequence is TGTGCCAGCAGCTCTCAAGGTCCCCGGGACAGTAAAAGGGCAGCCTACGAGCAGTACTTC. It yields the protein CASSSQGPRDSKRAAYEQYF.

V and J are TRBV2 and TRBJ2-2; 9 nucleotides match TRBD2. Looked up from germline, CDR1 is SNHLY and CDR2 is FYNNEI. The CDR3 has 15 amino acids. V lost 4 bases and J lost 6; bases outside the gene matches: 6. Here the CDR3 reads CASSVSGSLSGELFF. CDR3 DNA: TGTGCCAGCAGTGTTAGCGGGAGTCTCTCCGGGGAGCTGTTTTTT. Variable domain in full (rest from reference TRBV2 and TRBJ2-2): EPEVTQTPSHQVTQMGQEVILRCVPISNHLYFYWYRQILGQKVEFLVSFYNNEISEKSEIFDDQFSVERPDGSNFTLKIRSTKLEDSAMYFCASSVSGSLSGELFFGEGSRLTVL.

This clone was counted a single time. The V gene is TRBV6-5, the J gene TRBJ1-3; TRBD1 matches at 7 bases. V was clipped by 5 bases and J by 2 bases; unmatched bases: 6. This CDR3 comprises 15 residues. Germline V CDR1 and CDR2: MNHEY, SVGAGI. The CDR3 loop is CASSRKQGTGNTIYF. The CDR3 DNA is TGTGCCAGCAGTCGGAAACAGGGGACTGGAAACACCATATATTTT.

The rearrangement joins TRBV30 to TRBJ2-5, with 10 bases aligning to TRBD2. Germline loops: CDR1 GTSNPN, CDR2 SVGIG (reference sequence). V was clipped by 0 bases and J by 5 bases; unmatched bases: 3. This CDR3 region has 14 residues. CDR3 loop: CAWSVNSGRETQYF. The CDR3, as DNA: TGTGCCTGGAGTGTAAATAGCGGGAGGGAGACCCAGTACTTC.

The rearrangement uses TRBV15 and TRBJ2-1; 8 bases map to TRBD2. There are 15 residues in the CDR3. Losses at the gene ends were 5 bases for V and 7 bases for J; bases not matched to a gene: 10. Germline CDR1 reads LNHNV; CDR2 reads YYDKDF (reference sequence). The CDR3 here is CATSLEREFGNEQFF. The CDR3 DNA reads TGTGCCACCAGCCTTGAGCGGGAGTTTGGGAATGAGCAGTTCTTC.

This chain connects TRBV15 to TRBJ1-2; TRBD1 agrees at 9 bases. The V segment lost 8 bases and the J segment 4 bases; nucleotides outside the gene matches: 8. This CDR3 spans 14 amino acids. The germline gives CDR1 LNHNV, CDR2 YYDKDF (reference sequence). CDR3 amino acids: CATSRDRAFYGYTF. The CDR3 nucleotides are TGTGCCACCTCCCGGGACAGGGCCTTCTATGGCTACACCTTC.

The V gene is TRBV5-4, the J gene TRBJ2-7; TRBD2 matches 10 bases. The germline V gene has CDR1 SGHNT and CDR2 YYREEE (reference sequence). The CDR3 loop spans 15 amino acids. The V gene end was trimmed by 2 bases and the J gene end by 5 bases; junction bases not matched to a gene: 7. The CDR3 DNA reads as TGTGCCAGCAGCTTTTATGGGACTAGCGCCCACGAGCAGTACTTC. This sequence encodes CASSFYGTSAHEQYF.

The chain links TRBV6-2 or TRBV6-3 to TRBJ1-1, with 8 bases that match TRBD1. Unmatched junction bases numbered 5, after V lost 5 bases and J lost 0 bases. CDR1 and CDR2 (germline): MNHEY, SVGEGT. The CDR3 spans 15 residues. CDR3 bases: TGTGCCAGCAGTACGGGACAGGACATGAACACTGAAGCTTTCTTT. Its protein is CASSTGQDMNTEAFF.

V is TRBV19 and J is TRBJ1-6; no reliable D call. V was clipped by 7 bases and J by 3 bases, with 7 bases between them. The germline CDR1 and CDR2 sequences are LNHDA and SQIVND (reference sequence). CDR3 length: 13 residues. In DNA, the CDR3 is TGTGCCAGTACAGATAACTATAATTCACCCCTCCACTTT. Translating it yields CASTDNYNSPLHF.

The CDR3, as DNA: TGCGCCAGCAGCCAAGCTAGCGGGAGTTTGAATGAGCAGTTCTTC. The encoded protein is CASSQASGSLNEQFF. This rearrangement joins TRBV4-1 to TRBJ2-1; 10 positions agree with TRBD2. Looked up from germline, CDR1 is MGHRA and CDR2 is YSYEKL. V lost 1 base and J lost 7; bases outside the gene matches: 4. This CDR3 is 15 amino acids long.

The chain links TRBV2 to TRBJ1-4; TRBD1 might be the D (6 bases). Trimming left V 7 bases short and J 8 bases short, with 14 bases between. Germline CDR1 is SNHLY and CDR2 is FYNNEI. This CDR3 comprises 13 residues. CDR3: CASKRQGPEKLFF. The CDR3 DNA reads TGTGCCAGCAAACGGCAGGGGCCCGAAAAACTGTTTTTT.

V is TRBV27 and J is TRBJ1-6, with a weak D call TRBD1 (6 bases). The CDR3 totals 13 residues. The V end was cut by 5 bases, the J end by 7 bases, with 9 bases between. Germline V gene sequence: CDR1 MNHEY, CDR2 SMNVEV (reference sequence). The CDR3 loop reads CASSLGQNSPLHF. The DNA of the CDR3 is TGTGCCAGCAGTCTTGGACAGAATTCACCCCTCCACTTT.

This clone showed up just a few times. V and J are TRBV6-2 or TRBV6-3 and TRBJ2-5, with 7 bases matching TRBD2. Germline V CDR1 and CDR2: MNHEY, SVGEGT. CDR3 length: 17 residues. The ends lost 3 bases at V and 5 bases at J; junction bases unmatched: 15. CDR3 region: CASSYHLAVVDRETQYF. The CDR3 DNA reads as TGTGCCAGCAGTTATCACCTAGCGGTAGTAGATCGGGAGACCCAGTACTTC.

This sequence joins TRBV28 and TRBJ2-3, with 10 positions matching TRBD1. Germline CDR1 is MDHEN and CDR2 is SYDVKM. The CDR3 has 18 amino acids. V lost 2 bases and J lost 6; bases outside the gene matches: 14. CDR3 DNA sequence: TGTGCCAGCAGTTTACCCACGCCGGGACAGGGGATGTCGGATACGCAGTATTTT. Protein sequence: CASSLPTPGQGMSDTQYF.

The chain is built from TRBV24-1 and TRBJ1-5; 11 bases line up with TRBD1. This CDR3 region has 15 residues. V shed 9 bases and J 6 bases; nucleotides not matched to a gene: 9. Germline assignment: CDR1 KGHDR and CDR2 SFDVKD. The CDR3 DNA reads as TGTGCCACCGGAGGGGACAGGGGGGATAGTCAGCCCCAGCATTTT. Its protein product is CATGGDRGDSQPQHF.

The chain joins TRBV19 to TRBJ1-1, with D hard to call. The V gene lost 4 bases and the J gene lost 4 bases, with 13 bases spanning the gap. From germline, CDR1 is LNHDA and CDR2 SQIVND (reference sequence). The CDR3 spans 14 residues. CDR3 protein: CASSKVASSTEAFF. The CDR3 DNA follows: TGTGCCAGTAGTAAGGTGGCTTCTAGCACTGAAGCTTTCTTT.

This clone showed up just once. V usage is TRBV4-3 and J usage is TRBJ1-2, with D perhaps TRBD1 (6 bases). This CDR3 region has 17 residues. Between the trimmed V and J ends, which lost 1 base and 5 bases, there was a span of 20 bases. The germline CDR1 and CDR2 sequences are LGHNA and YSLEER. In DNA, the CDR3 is TGCGCCAGCAGCCAAGGCTCCTCTGGACAGAAAGTTTATGGCTACACCTTC. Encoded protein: CASSQGSSGQKVYGYTF.

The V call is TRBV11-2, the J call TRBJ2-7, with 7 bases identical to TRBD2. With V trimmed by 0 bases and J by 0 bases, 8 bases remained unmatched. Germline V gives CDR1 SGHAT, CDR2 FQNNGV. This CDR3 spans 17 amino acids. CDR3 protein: CASSLEGSGIYSYEQYF. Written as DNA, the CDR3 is TGTGCCAGCAGCTTAGAGGGGAGCGGGATCTACTCCTACGAGCAGTACTTC.